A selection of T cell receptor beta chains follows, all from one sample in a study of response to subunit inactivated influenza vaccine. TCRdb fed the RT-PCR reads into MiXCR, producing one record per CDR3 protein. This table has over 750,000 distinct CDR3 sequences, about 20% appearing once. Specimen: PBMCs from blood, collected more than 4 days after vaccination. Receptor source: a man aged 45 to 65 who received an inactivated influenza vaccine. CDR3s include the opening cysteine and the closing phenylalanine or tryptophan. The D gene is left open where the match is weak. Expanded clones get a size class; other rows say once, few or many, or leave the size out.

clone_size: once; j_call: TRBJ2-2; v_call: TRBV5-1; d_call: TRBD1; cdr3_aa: CASSPLTGATTGELFF; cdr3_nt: TGCGCCAGCAGCCCCCTCACAGGGGCCACCACCGGGGAGCTGTTTTTT
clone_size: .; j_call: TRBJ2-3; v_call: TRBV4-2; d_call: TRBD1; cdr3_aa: CASSQEGQNMYLDTQYF; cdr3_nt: TGTGCCAGCAGCCAAGAGGGACAGAATATGTACTTGGATACGCAGTATTTT
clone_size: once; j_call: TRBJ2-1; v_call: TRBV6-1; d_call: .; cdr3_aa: CATLTGAKYNEQFF; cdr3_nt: TGTGCCACCCTGACGGGGGCCAAATACAATGAGCAGTTCTTC
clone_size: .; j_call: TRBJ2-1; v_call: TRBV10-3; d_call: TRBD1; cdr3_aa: CAIMGQGSYNEQFF; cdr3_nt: TGTGCCATCATGGGACAGGGGTCCTACAATGAGCAGTTCTTC
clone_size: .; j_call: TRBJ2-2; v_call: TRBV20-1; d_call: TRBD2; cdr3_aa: CSASRVAGSNTGELFF; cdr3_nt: TGCAGTGCTAGTCGAGTAGCGGGAAGTAACACCGGGGAGCTGTTTTTT
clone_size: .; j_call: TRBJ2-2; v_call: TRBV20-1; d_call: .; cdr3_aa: CSARDWLTGELFF; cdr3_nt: TGCAGTGCTAGAGATTGGTTGACCGGGGAGCTGTTTTTT
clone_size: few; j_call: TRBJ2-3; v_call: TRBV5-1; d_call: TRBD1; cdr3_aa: CASSLGLIGTGALTGTDTQYF; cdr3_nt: TGCGCCAGCAGCTTGGGGTTAATAGGGACAGGGGCTCTCACTGGCACAGATACGCAGTATTTT
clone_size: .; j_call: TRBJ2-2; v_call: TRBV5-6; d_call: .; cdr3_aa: CASSFSYTRGELFF; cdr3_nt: TGTGCCAGCAGCTTTTCCTATACTAGGGGGGAGCTGTTTTTT
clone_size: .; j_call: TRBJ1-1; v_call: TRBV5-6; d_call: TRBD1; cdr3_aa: CASSLAGQQAFF; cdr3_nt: TGTGCCAGCAGCTTGGCGGGACAGCAAGCTTTCTTT
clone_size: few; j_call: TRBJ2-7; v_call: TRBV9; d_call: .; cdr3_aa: CASSVASEDYEQYF; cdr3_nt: TGTGCCAGCAGCGTAGCTTCGGAAGACTACGAGCAGTACTTC
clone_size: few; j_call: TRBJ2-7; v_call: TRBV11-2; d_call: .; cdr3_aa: CASSLAGGTTYEQYF; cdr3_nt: TGTGCCAGCAGCTTAGCTGGGGGGACCACCTACGAGCAGTACTTC
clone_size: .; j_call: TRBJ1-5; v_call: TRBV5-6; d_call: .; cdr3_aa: CASSKLNQPQHF; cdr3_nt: TGTGCCAGCAGCAAATTGAATCAGCCCCAGCATTTT
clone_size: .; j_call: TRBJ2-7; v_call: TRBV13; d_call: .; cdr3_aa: CASGAGEQYF; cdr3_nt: TGTGCCAGTGGGGCCGGCGAGCAGTACTTC
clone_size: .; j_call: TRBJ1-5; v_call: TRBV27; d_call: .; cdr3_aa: CASRTGSQPQHF; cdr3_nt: TGTGCCAGCAGAACAGGGAGTCAGCCCCAGCATTTT
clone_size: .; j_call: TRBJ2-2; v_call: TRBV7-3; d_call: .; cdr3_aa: CASRSTPRNTGELFF; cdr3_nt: TGTGCCAGCAGATCCACACCGAGGAACACCGGGGAGCTGTTTTTT
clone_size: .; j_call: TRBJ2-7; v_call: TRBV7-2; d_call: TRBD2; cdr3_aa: CASSSQLAGGYEQYF; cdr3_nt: TGTGCCAGCAGCTCACAACTAGCGGGAGGTTACGAGCAGTACTTC
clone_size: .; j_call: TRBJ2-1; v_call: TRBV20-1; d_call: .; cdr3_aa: CSAVGRARVEQFF; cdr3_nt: TGCAGTGCGGTGGGCAGGGCTAGGGTTGAGCAGTTCTTC
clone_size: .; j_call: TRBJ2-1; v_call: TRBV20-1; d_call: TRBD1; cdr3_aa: CSARTGVSYNEQFF; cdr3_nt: TGCAGTGCTAGGACAGGGGTTTCCTACAATGAGCAGTTCTTC
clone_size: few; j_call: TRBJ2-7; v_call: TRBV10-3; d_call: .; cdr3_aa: CATCQGPGLHEQYF; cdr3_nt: TGTGCCACCTGCCAAGGCCCAGGGCTCCACGAGCAGTACTTC
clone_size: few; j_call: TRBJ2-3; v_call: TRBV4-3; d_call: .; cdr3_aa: CASSQLFSADTQYF; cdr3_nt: TGCGCCAGCAGCCAGCTTTTTTCTGCCGATACGCAGTATTTT
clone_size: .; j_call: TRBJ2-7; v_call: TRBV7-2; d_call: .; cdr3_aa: CASTKDYEQYF; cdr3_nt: TGTGCCAGCACCAAGGACTACGAGCAGTACTTC
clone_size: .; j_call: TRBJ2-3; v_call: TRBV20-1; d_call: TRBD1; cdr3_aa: CSASWTGGTDTQYF; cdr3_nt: TGCAGTGCTTCCTGGACAGGGGGCACAGATACGCAGTATTTT
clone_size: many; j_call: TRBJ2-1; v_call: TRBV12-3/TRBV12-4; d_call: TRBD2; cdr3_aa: CASSLVASGVQFF; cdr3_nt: TGTGCCAGCAGTTTAGTGGCTAGCGGGGTGCAGTTCTTC
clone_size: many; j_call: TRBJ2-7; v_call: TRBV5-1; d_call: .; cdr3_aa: CASSLDTTYEQYF; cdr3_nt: TGCGCCAGCAGCTTGGACACCACCTACGAGCAGTACTTC
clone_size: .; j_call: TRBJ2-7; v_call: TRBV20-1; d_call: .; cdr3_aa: CSANLFYEQYF; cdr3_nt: TGCAGTGCCAACTTGTTCTACGAGCAGTACTTC
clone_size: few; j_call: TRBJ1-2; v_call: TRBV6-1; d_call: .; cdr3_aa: CASSESTDYYGYTF; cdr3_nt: TGTGCCAGCAGTGAATCGACAGATTACTATGGCTACACCTTC
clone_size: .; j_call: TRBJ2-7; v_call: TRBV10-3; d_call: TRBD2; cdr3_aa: CAISESQLAGVGQYF; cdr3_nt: TGTGCCATCAGTGAGTCGCAACTAGCGGGAGTAGGGCAGTACTTC
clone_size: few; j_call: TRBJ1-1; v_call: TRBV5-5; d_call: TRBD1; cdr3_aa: CASSLPGQGIRTEAFF; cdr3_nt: TGTGCCAGCAGCTTGCCCGGACAGGGGATACGCACTGAAGCTTTCTTT
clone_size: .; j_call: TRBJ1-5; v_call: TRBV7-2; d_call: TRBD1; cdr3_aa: CASSFVGSGGGGQPQHF; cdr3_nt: TGTGCCAGCAGCTTCGTGGGATCAGGGGGCGGGGGCCAGCCCCAGCATTTT
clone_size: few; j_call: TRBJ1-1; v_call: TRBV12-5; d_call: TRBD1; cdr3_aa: CASGISGGEAFF; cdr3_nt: TGTGCTAGTGGTATCTCAGGGGGAGAAGCTTTCTTT
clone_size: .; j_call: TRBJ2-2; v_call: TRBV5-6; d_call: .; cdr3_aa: CASSLDGTQRTGELFF; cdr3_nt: TGTGCCAGCAGCTTGGACGGGACACAACGAACCGGGGAGCTGTTTTTT
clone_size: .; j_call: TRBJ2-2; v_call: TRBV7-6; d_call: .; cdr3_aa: CASSFRTDPGELFF; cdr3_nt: TGTGCCAGCAGCTTTCGGACAGATCCCGGGGAGCTGTTTTTT
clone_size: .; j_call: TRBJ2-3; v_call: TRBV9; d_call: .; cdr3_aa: CASSEEPQDGTGFRSTQYF; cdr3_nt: TGTGCCAGCAGCGAAGAACCCCAGGACGGCACGGGGTTCCGAAGTACGCAGTATTTT
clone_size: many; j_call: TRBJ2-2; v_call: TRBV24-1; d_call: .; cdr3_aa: CATTPGVNTGELFF; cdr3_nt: TGTGCCACCACTCCCGGAGTAAACACCGGGGAGCTGTTTTTT
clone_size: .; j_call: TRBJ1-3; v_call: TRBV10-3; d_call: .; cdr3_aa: CAISEMSGNTIYF; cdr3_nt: TGTGCCATCAGTGAGATGAGCGGAAACACCATATATTTT
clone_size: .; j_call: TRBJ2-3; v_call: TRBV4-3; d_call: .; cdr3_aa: CASSPMVDTDTQYF; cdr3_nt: TGCGCCAGCAGCCCCATGGTAGACACAGATACGCAGTATTTT
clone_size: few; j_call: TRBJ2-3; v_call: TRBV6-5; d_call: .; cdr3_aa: CASSSARDPTDTQYF; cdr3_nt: TGTGCCAGCAGTTCCGCCCGGGACCCCACAGATACGCAGTATTTT
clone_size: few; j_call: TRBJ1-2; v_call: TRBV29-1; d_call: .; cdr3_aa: CSVAGTGTGYTF; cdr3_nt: TGCAGCGTTGCCGGGACCGGGACTGGCTACACCTTC
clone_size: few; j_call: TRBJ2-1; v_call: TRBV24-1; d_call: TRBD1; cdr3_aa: CATQGQGSYNEQFF; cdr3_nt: TGTGCCACCCAGGGACAGGGGTCCTACAATGAGCAGTTCTTC
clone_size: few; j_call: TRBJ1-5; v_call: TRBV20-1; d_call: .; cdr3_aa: CSARDGGRNNQPQHF; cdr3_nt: TGCAGTGCTAGAGATGGGGGACGGAATAATCAGCCCCAGCATTTT
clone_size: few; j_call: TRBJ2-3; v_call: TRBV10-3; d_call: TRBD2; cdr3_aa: CAISDPSTSGSTDTQYF; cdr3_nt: TGTGCCATCAGTGACCCTTCGACTAGCGGTTCCACAGATACGCAGTATTTT
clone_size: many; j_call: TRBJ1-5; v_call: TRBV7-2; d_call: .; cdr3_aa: CASSKDGNQPQHF; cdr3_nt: TGTGCCAGCAGCAAGGACGGGAATCAGCCCCAGCATTTT
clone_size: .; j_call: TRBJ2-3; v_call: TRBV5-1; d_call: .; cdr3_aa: CASSFTDPTDTQYF; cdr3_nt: TGCGCCAGCTCATTTACGGACCCCACAGATACGCAGTATTTT
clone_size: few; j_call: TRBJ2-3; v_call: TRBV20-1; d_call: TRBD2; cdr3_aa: CSARGLAEWGTDTQYF; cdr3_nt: TGCAGTGCTAGGGGGCTAGCGGAGTGGGGTACAGATACGCAGTATTTT
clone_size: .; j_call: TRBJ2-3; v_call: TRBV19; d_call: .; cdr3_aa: CASRPWDTDTQYF; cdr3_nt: TGTGCCAGTAGGCCATGGGACACAGATACGCAGTATTTT